The 23 T cell receptor beta chains in this list originate from one sample, sequenced in a study of T cells in Graves' hyperthyroidism and ophthalmopathy. The TCR beta CDR3 regions underwent amplification using RNA transcripts as the source. The HTBI primer set served for first-round RT-PCR of the TCR CDR3. TCRdb fed the multiplex PCR reads into MiXCR, producing one record per CDR3 protein. Of some 350,000 distinct CDR3 sequences listed, roughly 25% were seen once; the top ten hold roughly 80%. The specimen was blood. These receptors were obtained from a man aged 45-60 years with Graves' hyperthyroidism.

The chain is built from TRBV28 and TRBJ1-2; D not certain. The germline V gene has CDR1 MDHEN and CDR2 SYDVKM. The CDR3 is made up of 12 amino acids. Trimming pared 2 bases from V and 8 bases from J, leaving 9 bases between. CDR3 nucleotides: TGTGCCAGCAGTTTAGTGGGAGTGGGCTACACCTTC. Translated: CASSLVGVGYTF.

In regard to this clonotype: The CDR3 carries no conserved terminal phenylalanine or tryptophan, so it likely arises from a read error. The genes are TRBV28 and TRBJ1-5; a weak D match, TRBD1 (6 bases). Germline V gives CDR1 MDHEN, CDR2 SYDVKM. Trimming left V 5 bases short and J 1 base short, with 9 bases between. The length of the CDR3 is 14 residues. The CDR3 loop is CASSLGQSNQPQHS. Here the CDR3 DNA reads TGTGCCAGCAGTCTCGGACAGAGCAATCAGCCCCAGCATTCT.

Comment on this clonotype: Relative to the germline gene, one junction end is altered; a read error may explain this. The chain uses TRBV5-5 and TRBJ1-5; no firm D call. The CDR3 covers 15 residues. Germline V gives CDR1 SGHKS, CDR2 YYEKEE (reference sequence). The CDR3 loop is CASSPDSIGNQPQHF. CDR3 nucleotide sequence: TGCGCCAGCAGCCCGGACTCCATCGGCAATCAGCCCCAGCATTTT.

In regard to this clonotype: A much larger clone is a single base away; this may be a read error. As the CDR3 is not closed by the conserved phenylalanine or tryptophan, this likely results from a read error. V and J are TRBV7-9 and TRBJ2-1, with 7 bases fitting TRBD2. This CDR3 has 15 amino acids. V trimming: 2 bases; J trimming: 3 bases; junction bases outside the gene matches: 4. The germline CDR1 and CDR2 sequences are SEHNR and FQNEAQ (reference sequence). The CDR3 region has the DNA TGTGCCAGCAGCTTACGGGGGGAGGGCTACAATGAGCAGTTCGTC. Translation gives CASSLRGEGYNEQFV.

The genes are TRBV15 and TRBJ2-7; 9 positions agree with TRBD2. Germline assignment: CDR1 LNHNV and CDR2 YYDKDF (reference sequence). The CDR3 loop spans 16 amino acids. The trim removed 6 bases at V and 7 bases at J, leaving 16 bases unmatched. The CDR3 here is CATSNEGTSPPMEQYF. DNA of the CDR3: TGTGCCACCAGTAACGAAGGGACTAGCCCTCCTATGGAGCAGTACTTC.

The gene calls are TRBV5-1 and TRBJ2-1; 11 bases match TRBD2. The CDR3 spans 14 residues. Germline V gene data show CDR1 as SGHRS and CDR2 as YFSETQ. J gave up 6 bases and V 2 bases, and 1 base lay outside the gene matches. CDR3 amino acids: CASSFTSGSNEQFF. The CDR3 bases are TGCGCCAGCAGCTTCACTAGCGGGAGCAATGAGCAGTTCTTC.

This chain uses TRBV20-1 with TRBJ2-1; 10 bases line up with TRBD2. The germline V gene encodes CDR1 DFQATT and CDR2 SNEGSKA (reference sequence). The CDR3 covers 15 residues. Trimming removed 3 bases from V and 5 bases from J; junction bases left unmatched: 7. CDR3 nucleotide sequence: TGCAGTGCTAGTGGAGCGGGAGGGCCAAACAATGAGCAGTTCTTC. It encodes CSASGAGGPNNEQFF.

This clonotype has only a few counts. The V gene is TRBV6-1, the J gene TRBJ2-1; tentatively, D is TRBD1 (6 bases). Trimming took 2 bases from V and 9 from J, leaving 14 bases between them. The CDR3 contains 14 residues. The germline V gene has CDR1 MNHNS and CDR2 SASEGT. CDR3 loop: CASSERLGAGEQFF. The CDR3 nucleotides read TGTGCCAGCAGTGAACGACTGGGGGCCGGTGAGCAGTTCTTC.

This clonotype came up many times. The V call is TRBV6-1, the J call TRBJ2-3, with 11 bases matching TRBD2. Germline CDR1 is MNHNS and CDR2 is SASEGT. The CDR3 totals 17 residues. J lost 8 bases, V lost 0 bases, and 10 bases had no gene match. CDR3 nucleotides: TGTGCCAGCAGTGAAGCGCCTCCGGGACTAGCGGAGCGTACGCAGTATTTT. Translation: CASSEAPPGLAERTQYF.

This clonotype was detected only a few times. J is TRBJ1-1 and V is TRBV5-1; D not resolved. The germline V gene has CDR1 SGHRS and CDR2 YFSETQ. V shed 0 bases and J shed 3 bases, with 6 bases lying between them. The length of the CDR3 is 13 residues. CDR3: CASSLGAHTEAFF. CDR3 coding DNA: TGCGCCAGCAGCTTGGGAGCCCACACTGAAGCTTTCTTT.

This clonotype showed up many times. The chain uses TRBV6-1 and TRBJ2-7, with D possibly matching TRBD1 (5 bases). This CDR3 has 14 residues. Germline V gives CDR1 MNHNS, CDR2 SASEGT. V was clipped by 6 bases and J by 3 bases, with 15 bases between them. CDR3 protein: CASSKSPDSYEQYF. The CDR3 DNA follows: TGTGCCAGCAGCAAATCACCAGACAGCTACGAGCAGTACTTC.

This clonotype was counted between two and nine times. CDR3 nucleotide sequence: TGTGCCAGCAGAGGGGCTAGCGGTCGGGACGAGCAGTACTTC. Translating gives CASRGASGRDEQYF. The rearrangement uses TRBV28 and TRBJ2-7; 7 nucleotides align to TRBD2. With 6 bases clipped from V and 5 bases from J, the junction kept 10 bases outside the gene matches. Germline V gene lookup returns CDR1 MDHEN and CDR2 SYDVKM. The CDR3 spans 14 residues.

The J gene is TRBJ2-3, the V gene TRBV20-1; TRBD2 agrees at 10 bases. Unmatched junction bases numbered 10, after V lost 0 bases and J lost 4 bases. This CDR3 is 17 amino acids long. CDR1 and CDR2 from the germline V gene are DFQATT and SNEGSKA (reference sequence). The CDR3 nucleotides are TGCAGTGCTAGAGATCTCGCTAGCGGGAGCGTGGCAGATACGCAGTATTTT. Its translation: CSARDLASGSVADTQYF.

The chain joins TRBV9 to TRBJ2-7, with 8 bases matching TRBD1. CDR1 and CDR2 from the germline V gene are SGDLS and YYNGEE. Losses at the gene ends were 4 bases for V and 2 bases for J; bases not matched to a gene: 8. The CDR3 sequence is 15 residues long. DNA for the CDR3: TGTGCCAGCAGCCCCAGAGACAGGGGAACCTACGAGCAGTACTTC. It translates to CASSPRDRGTYEQYF. Using reference TRBV9 and TRBJ2-7 for the parts outside the CDR3, the full variable domain is DSGVTQTPKHLITATGQRVTLRCSPRSGDLSVYWYQQSLDQGLQFLIQYYNGEERAKGNILERFSAQQFPDLHSELNLSSLELGDSALYFCASSPRDRGTYEQYFGPGTRLTVT.

This clonotype was counted a few times. The chain employs TRBV19 and TRBJ2-4; 7 bases are shared with TRBD1. Trimming took 7 bases from V and 8 from J; bases not matched to a gene: 8. The germline V gene encodes CDR1 LNHDA and CDR2 SQIVND (reference sequence). The CDR3 is 13 residues long. The CDR3 spells CASKEGGSDIQYF. In nucleotides, the CDR3 is TGTGCCAGTAAGGAAGGGGGCTCTGACATTCAGTACTTC. The whole variable domain, remainder taken from reference TRBV19 and TRBJ2-4, is DGGITQSPKYLFRKEGQNVTLSCEQNLNHDAMYWYRQDPGQGLRLIYYSQIVNDFQKGDIAEGYSVSREKKESFPLTVTSAQKNPTAFYLCASKEGGSDIQYFGAGTRLSVL.

In its sample, this clonotype was seen many times. The chain recombines TRBV3-1 with TRBJ1-1; D is perhaps TRBD1 (5 bases). This CDR3 region has 13 residues. The germline V and J ends were trimmed by 4 bases and 7 bases, with 13 bases remaining between them. Germline CDR1 reads LGHDT; CDR2 reads YNNKEL (reference sequence). The CDR3 loop reads CASSPGGAVEAFF. CDR3 coding DNA: TGTGCCAGCAGCCCTGGAGGGGCGGTTGAAGCTTTCTTT.

This clonotype turned up a few times. V is TRBV12-3 or TRBV12-4 and J is TRBJ1-4, with D uncertain. V lost 5 bases to trimming and J lost 8 bases, with 12 bases between them. This CDR3 is 13 amino acids long. CDR3 in amino acids: CASSLIRGEKLFF. CDR3 DNA: TGTGCCAGCAGTCTTATACGAGGGGAAAAACTGTTTTTT.

The chain has TRBV2 and TRBJ2-5; 7 bases line up with TRBD1. Germline trimming cut 7 bases from V and 3 bases from J; bases unmatched to any gene: 11. CDR3 length equals 15 residues. Germline values: CDR1 SNHLY, CDR2 FYNNEI. The CDR3 here is CASKARTGWEETQYF. DNA for the CDR3: TGTGCCAGCAAAGCACGGACAGGCTGGGAAGAGACCCAGTACTTC.

This clonotype was picked up a small number of times. The chain couples TRBV28 to TRBJ2-7; D gene uncertain. V was clipped by 3 bases and J by 1 base, with 13 bases between them. The CDR3 has 15 residues. Germline V gene lookup returns CDR1 MDHEN and CDR2 SYDVKM. The DNA of the CDR3 is TGTGCCAGCAGTTTTGGCGACACCCTATCCTACGAGCAGTACTTC. It translates to CASSFGDTLSYEQYF.

This chain joins TRBV28 and TRBJ1-2, with unresolved D. V lost 3 bases and J 6 bases, leaving 11 bases between the germline ends. The CDR3 loop spans 13 amino acids. CDR1 is MDHEN and CDR2 is SYDVKM in the germline V gene. DNA for the CDR3: TGTGCCAGCAGTTTCGTTTCGGCGCATGGCTACACCTTC. Translation gives CASSFVSAHGYTF.

The V and J genes are TRBV9 and TRBJ1-6; 8 positions agree with TRBD1. Trimming took 0 bases from V and 8 from J; bases not matched to a gene: 4. The CDR3 sequence is 15 residues long. CDR1 is SGDLS and CDR2 is YYNGEE in the germline V gene. The CDR3 sequence: CASSVEDRADSPLHF. In nucleotides, the CDR3 is TGTGCCAGCAGCGTAGAGGACAGGGCAGATTCACCCCTCCACTTT.

This clonotype was detected many times. The junction departs from the called germline gene at one end, perhaps through a read error. This chain links TRBV12-3 or TRBV12-4 with TRBJ2-7; perhaps TRBD1 as D (6 bases). The CDR3 is made up of 14 amino acids. This CDR3 is CASSLARGSYEQYF. The CDR3 DNA reads as TGTGCCAGCAGCTTAGCCAGGGGATCCTACGAGCAGTACTTC.

The CDR3 loop reads CSARRSSGYNEQFF. CDR3 nucleotides: TGCAGTGCTAGAAGGTCTAGCGGCTACAATGAGCAGTTCTTC. The V and J genes are TRBV20-1 and TRBJ2-1; 7 bases are shared with TRBD2. The CDR3 extends over 14 amino acids. The trim removed 2 bases at V and 3 bases at J, leaving 4 bases unmatched. The germline CDR1 and CDR2 sequences are DFQATT and SNEGSKA (reference sequence).